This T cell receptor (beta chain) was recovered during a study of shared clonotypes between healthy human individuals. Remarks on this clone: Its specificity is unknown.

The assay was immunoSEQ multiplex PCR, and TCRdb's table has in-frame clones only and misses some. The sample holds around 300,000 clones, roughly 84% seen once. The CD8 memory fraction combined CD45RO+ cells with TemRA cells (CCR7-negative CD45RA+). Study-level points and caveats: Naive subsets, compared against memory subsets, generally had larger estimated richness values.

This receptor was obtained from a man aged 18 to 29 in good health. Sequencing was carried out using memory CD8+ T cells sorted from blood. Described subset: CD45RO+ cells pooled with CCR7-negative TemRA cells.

CDR3 protein: CSVEDPKITGRAVNEQFF. The DNA of the CDR3 is TGCAGCGTTGAAGACCCTAAAATCACCGGGAGGGCCGTCAATGAGCAGTTCTTC. The rearrangement links TRBV29-1 to TRBJ2-1; 8 bases fit TRBD2. V shed 0 bases, J shed 6 bases, and the junction held 16 bases outside the gene matches. The CDR3 has 18 residues. The germline V gene encodes CDR1 SQVTM and CDR2 ANQGSEA.